One and the same sample provided the 22 T cell receptor beta chains below, sequenced in a study of shared clonotypes between healthy human individuals. The protocol was immunoSEQ multiplex PCR, while the TCRdb copy is restricted to in-frame clones and leaves out a portion. The sample yields about 1.5 million clones, around 98% seen once. Sample: naive CD4+ T cells sorted from blood. Subset: CD45RA+ positively selected. The source is a man aged 25-45 years in good health.

This chain links TRBV28 with TRBJ1-4, with D perhaps TRBD1 (6 bases). Trimming removed 6 bases from V and 5 bases from J, with 10 bases in between. The germline V gene encodes CDR1 MDHEN and CDR2 SYDVKM. This CDR3 comprises 13 residues. The CDR3 bases are TGTGCCAGCAGGAGGGGGAAAAATGAAAAACTGTTTTTT. Protein sequence: CASRRGKNEKLFF.

The gene calls are TRBV19 and TRBJ2-7; D is unresolved. Germline V gives CDR1 LNHDA, CDR2 SQIVND (reference sequence). Deletions cut 3 bases from V and 0 bases from J, with 6 bases between. This CDR3 is 13 amino acids long. The CDR3 DNA reads TGTGCCAGTAGTATCAGCATCTCCTACGAGCAGTACTTC. It specifies CASSISISYEQYF.

The rearrangement uses TRBV6-1 and TRBJ1-5, with TRBD1 as a possible D gene (5 bases). Trimming pared 6 bases from V and 6 bases from J, leaving 12 bases between. Germline-derived CDR1 and CDR2 are MNHNS and SASEGT. The CDR3 spans 13 residues. The CDR3 coding sequence is TGTGCCAGCAGCCATGGGGCAGGTCAGCCCCAGCATTTT. It translates to CASSHGAGQPQHF.

The J gene is TRBJ1-5, the V gene TRBV7-8; unclear D gene. Germline V gives CDR1 SGHVS, CDR2 FQNEAQ. CDR3 size: 16 residues. Trimming removed 1 base at V and 6 bases at J, with 16 bases between. Written as DNA, the CDR3 is TGTGCCAGCAGCTTAGTTGGACTTACTGTCGGTCAGCCCCAGCATTTT. Protein sequence: CASSLVGLTVGQPQHF.

This clone appeared once. This rearrangement joins TRBV7-9 to TRBJ2-6; D not resolved. The CDR3 runs 17 residues. With 2 bases removed from V and 2 bases from J, the gap between germline ends came to 13 bases. Germline V CDR1 and CDR2: SEHNR, FQNEAQ (reference sequence). This CDR3 reads CASSLSTWVPGANVLTF. The DNA for the CDR3 is TGTGCCAGCAGCTTATCCACTTGGGTCCCTGGGGCCAACGTCCTGACTTTC.

This chain joins TRBV6-1 and TRBJ2-7; D tentatively fits TRBD1 or TRBD2 (5 bases each). This CDR3 contains 12 residues. Trimming pared 4 bases from V and 4 bases from J, leaving 8 bases between. Germline CDR1 is MNHNS and CDR2 is SASEGT. The CDR3 protein is CASSAGLYEQYF. DNA of the CDR3: TGTGCCAGCAGTGCGGGGCTTTACGAGCAGTACTTC.

V gene TRBV25-1 combines with J gene TRBJ2-7, with D uncertain. V lost 6 bases to trimming and J lost 2 bases, with 11 bases between them. The CDR3 has 13 amino acids. The germline gives CDR1 MGHDK, CDR2 SYGVNS. The CDR3 loop is CASRQTSAYEQYF. CDR3 nucleotides: TGTGCCAGCAGGCAGACATCAGCCTACGAGCAGTACTTC.

CDR3 in amino acids: CASSPTSGIVDTQYF. CDR3 bases: TGTGCCAGCTCACCGACTAGCGGGATTGTAGATACGCAGTATTTT. The chain has TRBV18 and TRBJ2-3, with 11 positions matching TRBD2. Germline values: CDR1 KGHSH, CDR2 LQKENI. V lost 3 bases, J lost 5 bases, and 4 bases stayed unmatched. The CDR3 spans 15 residues.

The J gene is TRBJ2-1, the V gene TRBV5-1; D call uncertain. The CDR3 is 13 amino acids. The germline V and J ends were trimmed by 1 base and 3 bases, with 5 bases remaining between them. Germline CDR1 SGHRS, CDR2 YFSETQ. In DNA, the CDR3 is TGCGCCAGCAGCTTGCGGGTCTACAATGAGCAGTTCTTC. Translating it yields CASSLRVYNEQFF. Full variable domain (outside the CDR3, taken from reference TRBV5-1 and TRBJ2-1): KAGVTQTPRYLIKTRGQQVTLSCSPISGHRSVSWYQQTPGQGLQFLFEYFSETQRNKGNFPGRFSGRQFSNSRSEMNVSTLELGDSALYLCASSLRVYNEQFFGPGTRLTVL.

This clone was counted a single time. This sequence joins TRBV6-1 and TRBJ1-3, with 9 bases aligning to TRBD1. The germline V gene encodes CDR1 MNHNS and CDR2 SASEGT. V dropped 2 bases and J dropped 5; count of bases not matched to a gene: 13. This CDR3 comprises 18 residues. CDR3: CASSETVLRGTGRNTIYF. CDR3 DNA sequence: TGTGCCAGCAGTGAAACCGTATTACGCGGGACAGGGAGAAACACCATATATTTT.

The V call is TRBV10-1, the J call TRBJ2-1; 7 bases align to TRBD2. The CDR3 contains 16 residues. Germline V gene sequence: CDR1 WNHNN, CDR2 SYGVQD (reference sequence). V shed 0 bases, J shed 5 bases, and the junction held 7 bases outside the gene matches. CDR3 residues: CASSESSGKADNEQFF. CDR3 coding DNA: TGCGCCAGCAGTGAGTCGAGCGGGAAGGCCGACAATGAGCAGTTCTTC.

The V and J genes are TRBV6-6 and TRBJ2-3, with 9 bases matching TRBD1. CDR3 length equals 14 residues. The V gene's germline CDR1 is MNHNY and CDR2 SVGAGI (reference sequence). J was trimmed by 6 bases and V by 5 bases; bases with no gene match: 6. The CDR3 loop is CASSQPGTGDTQYF. The CDR3, as DNA: TGTGCCAGCAGTCAACCAGGGACAGGGGATACGCAGTATTTT.

The genes are TRBV11-2 and TRBJ2-4, with a tentative D call TRBD1 (7 bases). This CDR3 region has 18 residues. The germline V and J ends were trimmed by 0 bases and 0 bases, with 15 bases remaining between them. Per the germline V gene, CDR1 is SGHAT and CDR2 is FQNNGV. The CDR3 DNA reads TGTGCCAGCAGCTTAGATTGGCGGGACAGAATAGCCAAAAACATTCAGTACTTC. Translation: CASSLDWRDRIAKNIQYF.

This sequence joins TRBV7-2 and TRBJ2-1; D might be TRBD2 (6 bases). Germline loops: CDR1 SGHTA, CDR2 FQGNSA. This CDR3 comprises 15 residues. Between the trimmed V and J ends, which lost 1 base and 9 bases, there was a span of 16 bases. The CDR3 DNA sequence: TGTGCCAGCAGCTTAGGGGACTGGGCCAAGGGTGAGCAGTTCTTC. Its translation is CASSLGDWAKGEQFF.

This sequence joins TRBV6-1 and TRBJ2-1; D may be TRBD1 (7 bases). V was clipped by 5 bases and J by 7 bases, with 15 bases between them. Germline V gene data show CDR1 as MNHNS and CDR2 as SASEGT. The CDR3 has 14 amino acids. The CDR3 sequence is CASSSVRGANEQFF. In DNA, the CDR3 is TGTGCCAGCAGTTCCGTCAGGGGGGCAAATGAGCAGTTCTTC.

The V gene is TRBV19, the J gene TRBJ2-6; no reliable D call. The CDR3 has 13 amino acids. CDR1 and CDR2 (germline): LNHDA, SQIVND (reference sequence). Trimming took 8 bases from V and 0 from J, leaving 5 bases between them. CDR3 coding DNA: TGTGCCAGTCGGATCTCTGGGGCCAACGTCCTGACTTTC. It specifies CASRISGANVLTF. The full variable domain, rest sourced from reference TRBV19 and TRBJ2-6, is DGGITQSPKYLFRKEGQNVTLSCEQNLNHDAMYWYRQDPGQGLRLIYYSQIVNDFQKGDIAEGYSVSREKKESFPLTVTSAQKNPTAFYLCASRISGANVLTFGAGSRLTVL.

The V call is TRBV6-5, the J call TRBJ1-5; TRBD1 is a possible D gene (6 bases). The CDR3 sequence is 15 residues long. Germline V gene sequence: CDR1 MNHEY, CDR2 SVGAGI. The ends were cut back, 6 bases at V and 2 bases at J, with 14 bases in the middle. The CDR3 coding sequence is TGTGCCAGCAGGAAGCAGGGGACGGGCAATCAGCCCCAGCATTTT. Translating gives CASRKQGTGNQPQHF.

The rearrangement joins TRBV6-1 to TRBJ1-4; D unresolved. Germline-derived CDR1 and CDR2 are MNHNS and SASEGT. The ends were cut back, 2 bases at V and 0 bases at J, with 4 bases in the middle. This CDR3 is built from 14 residues. This chain's CDR3 is CASSEQPTNEKLFF. The CDR3 nucleotides are TGTGCCAGCAGTGAACAGCCAACTAATGAAAAACTGTTTTTT.

The chain links TRBV7-2 to TRBJ2-3; D assignment may be TRBD1 or TRBD2 (5 bases each). Per germline, CDR1 SGHTA and CDR2 FQGNSA. The CDR3 is made up of 15 amino acids. The V end lost 1 base, the J end lost 0 bases, and 8 bases lay between the germline ends. The CDR3 is CASSLVWGSTDTQYF. CDR3 DNA: TGTGCCAGCAGCTTAGTATGGGGGAGCACAGATACGCAGTATTTT.

The chain links TRBV10-3 to TRBJ2-6, with D perhaps TRBD1 (6 bases). V lost 11 bases to trimming and J lost 1 base, with 12 bases between them. Germline CDR1 is ENHRY and CDR2 is SYGVKD. The CDR3 covers 14 residues. CDR3: CAGRRGSGANVLTF. Here the CDR3 DNA reads TGTGCCGGCCGCAGGGGTTCTGGGGCCAACGTCCTGACTTTC.

This chain connects TRBV19 to TRBJ2-1; D may correspond to TRBD1 or TRBD2 (6 bases each). The V gene's germline CDR1 is LNHDA and CDR2 SQIVND (reference sequence). The CDR3 runs 13 residues. The ends were cut back, 4 bases at V and 3 bases at J, with 7 bases in the middle. CDR3 protein: CASSKGGYNEQFF. In DNA form, the CDR3 reads TGTGCCAGTAGTAAGGGGGGCTACAATGAGCAGTTCTTC.

This chain links TRBV28 with TRBJ2-1; the match to TRBD2 covers 13 bases. V lost 6 bases and J lost 4; bases outside the gene matches: 6. The CDR3 is made up of 16 amino acids. The V gene's germline CDR1 is MDHEN and CDR2 SYDVKM. The CDR3 nucleotides are TGTGCCAGCAGCTTAAGACTAGCGGGGGGATACAATGAGCAGTTCTTC. This sequence encodes CASSLRLAGGYNEQFF.